This T cell receptor (beta chain) was found in a study of blood T cell repertoires in COVID-19. Whole-study context: Samples representing acute and convalescent COVID-19 were sourced from the United States, Italy and Spain.

The protocol was immunoSEQ multiplex PCR, while the TCRdb copy is restricted to in-frame clones and leaves out a portion. The sample holds roughly 250,000 clones, almost 85% seen once. CDR3 length: 15 amino acids. Trimming shortened V by 2 bases and J by 0 bases, and 10 bases separated the two germline ends. The germline CDR1 and CDR2 sequences are LNHDA and SQIVND (reference sequence). This chain links TRBV19 with TRBJ1-1, with TRBD1 as a possible D gene (5 bases). The sequencing sample was made of peripheral blood. The receptor comes from a man aged 50 or older with acute or convalescent COVID-19. In nucleotides, the CDR3 is TGTGCCAGTAGTATAACGGGGGTGGTGAACACTGAAGCTTTCTTT. It is translated as CASSITGVVNTEAFF. The whole variable domain, remainder taken from reference TRBV19 and TRBJ1-1, is DGGITQSPKYLFRKEGQNVTLSCEQNLNHDAMYWYRQDPGQGLRLIYYSQIVNDFQKGDIAEGYSVSREKKESFPLTVTSAQKNPTAFYLCASSITGVVNTEAFFGQGTRLTVV.